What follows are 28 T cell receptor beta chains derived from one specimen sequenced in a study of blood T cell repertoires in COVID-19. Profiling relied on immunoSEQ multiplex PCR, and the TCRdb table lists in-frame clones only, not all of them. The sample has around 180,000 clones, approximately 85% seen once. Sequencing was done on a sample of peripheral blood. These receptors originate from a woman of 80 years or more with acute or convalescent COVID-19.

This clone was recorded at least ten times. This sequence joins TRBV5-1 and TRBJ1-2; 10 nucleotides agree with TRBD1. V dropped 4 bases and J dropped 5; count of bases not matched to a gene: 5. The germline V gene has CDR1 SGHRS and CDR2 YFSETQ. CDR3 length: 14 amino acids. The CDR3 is CASSQTGGAYGYTF. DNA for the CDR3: TGCGCCAGCAGCCAGACAGGGGGCGCATATGGCTACACCTTC.

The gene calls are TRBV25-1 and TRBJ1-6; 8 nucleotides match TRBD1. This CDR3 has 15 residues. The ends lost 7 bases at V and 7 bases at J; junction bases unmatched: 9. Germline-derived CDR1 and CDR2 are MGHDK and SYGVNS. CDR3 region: CASKSGTGENSPLHF. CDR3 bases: TGTGCCAGCAAGTCCGGGACAGGTGAAAATTCACCCCTCCACTTT. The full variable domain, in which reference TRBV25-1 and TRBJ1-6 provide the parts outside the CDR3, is EADIYQTPRYLVIGTGKKITLECSQTMGHDKMYWYQQDPGMELHLIHYSYGVNSTEKGDLSSESTVSRIRTEHFPLTLESARPSHTSQYLCASKSGTGENSPLHFGNGTRLTVT.

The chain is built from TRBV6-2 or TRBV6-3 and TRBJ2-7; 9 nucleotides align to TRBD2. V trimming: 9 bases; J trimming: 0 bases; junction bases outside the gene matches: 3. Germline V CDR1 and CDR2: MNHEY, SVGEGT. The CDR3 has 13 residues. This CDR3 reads CASSGGSSYEQYF. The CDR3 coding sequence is TGTGCCAGTAGCGGGGGCAGCTCCTACGAGCAGTACTTC.

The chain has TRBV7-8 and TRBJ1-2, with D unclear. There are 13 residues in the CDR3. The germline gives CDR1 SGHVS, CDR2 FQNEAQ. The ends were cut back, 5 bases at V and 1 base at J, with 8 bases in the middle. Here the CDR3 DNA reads TGTGCCAGCAGCGTACAGAGTAACTATGGCTACACCTTC. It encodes CASSVQSNYGYTF.

In nucleotides, the CDR3 is TGTGCCAGCAGCTTACTTTGGGGACAGGGGCACCAAGAGACCCAGTACTTC. Protein sequence: CASSLLWGQGHQETQYF. This chain links TRBV7-2 with TRBJ2-5, with 10 bases aligning to TRBD1. The CDR3 has 17 amino acids. The V gene's germline CDR1 is SGHTA and CDR2 FQGNSA. V lost 2 bases to trimming and J lost 0 bases; unmatched junction nucleotides: 6.

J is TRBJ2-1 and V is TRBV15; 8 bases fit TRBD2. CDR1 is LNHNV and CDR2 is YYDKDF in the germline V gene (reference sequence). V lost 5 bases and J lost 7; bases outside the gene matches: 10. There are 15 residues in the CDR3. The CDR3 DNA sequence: TGTGCCACCAGCCCCAATCGACGGGAGGGTAATGAGCAGTTCTTC. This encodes CATSPNRREGNEQFF.

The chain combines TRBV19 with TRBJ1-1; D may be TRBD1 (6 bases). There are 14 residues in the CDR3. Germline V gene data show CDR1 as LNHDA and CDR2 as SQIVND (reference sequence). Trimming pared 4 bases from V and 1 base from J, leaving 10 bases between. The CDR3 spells CASSNNRENTEAFF. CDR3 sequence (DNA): TGTGCCAGTAGTAACAACAGGGAGAACACTGAAGCTTTCTTT.

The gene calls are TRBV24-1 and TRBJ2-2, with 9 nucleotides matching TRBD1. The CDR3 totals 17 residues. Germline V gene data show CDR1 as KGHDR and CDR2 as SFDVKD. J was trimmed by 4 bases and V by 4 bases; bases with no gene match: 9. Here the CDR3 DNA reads TGTGCCACCAGTGACCCCGGGACAGGGTATAGCACCGGGGAGCTGTTTTTT. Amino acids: CATSDPGTGYSTGELFF.

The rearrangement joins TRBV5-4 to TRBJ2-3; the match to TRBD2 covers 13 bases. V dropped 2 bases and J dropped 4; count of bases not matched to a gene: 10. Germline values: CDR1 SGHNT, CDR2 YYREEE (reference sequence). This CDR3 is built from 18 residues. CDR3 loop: CASSLDFGLAGVADTQYF. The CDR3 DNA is TGTGCCAGCAGCTTAGATTTTGGACTAGCGGGAGTTGCAGATACGCAGTATTTT.

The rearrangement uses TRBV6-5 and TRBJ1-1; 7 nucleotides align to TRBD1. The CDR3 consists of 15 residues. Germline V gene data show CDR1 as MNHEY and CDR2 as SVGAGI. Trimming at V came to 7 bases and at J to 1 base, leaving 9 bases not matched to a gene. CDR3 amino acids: CASTLWDRGNTEAFF. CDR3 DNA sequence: TGTGCCAGCACACTTTGGGACAGAGGGAACACTGAAGCTTTCTTT.

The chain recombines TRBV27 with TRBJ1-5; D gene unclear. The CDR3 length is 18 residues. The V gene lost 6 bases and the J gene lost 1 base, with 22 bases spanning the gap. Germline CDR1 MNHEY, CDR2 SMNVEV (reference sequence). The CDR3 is CASRSSRAGVQSNQPQHF. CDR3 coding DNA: TGTGCCAGCAGAAGTTCCCGAGCCGGGGTCCAAAGCAATCAGCCCCAGCATTTT.

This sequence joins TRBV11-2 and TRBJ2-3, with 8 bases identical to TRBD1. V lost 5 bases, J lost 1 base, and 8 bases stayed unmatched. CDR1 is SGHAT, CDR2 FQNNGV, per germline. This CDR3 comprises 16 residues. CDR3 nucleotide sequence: TGTGCCAGCAGCGCGTCACAGGGGGTGGGCACAGATACGCAGTATTTT. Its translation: CASSASQGVGTDTQYF.

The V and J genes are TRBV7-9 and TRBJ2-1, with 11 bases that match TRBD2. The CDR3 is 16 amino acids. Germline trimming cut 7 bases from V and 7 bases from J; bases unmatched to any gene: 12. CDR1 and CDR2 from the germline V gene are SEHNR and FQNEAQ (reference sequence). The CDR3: CASTVRSSGGYNEQFF. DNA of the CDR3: TGTGCCAGCACCGTTAGGTCTAGCGGGGGGTATAATGAGCAGTTCTTC. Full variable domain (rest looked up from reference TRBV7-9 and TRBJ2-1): DTGVSQNPRHKITKRGQNVTFRCDPISEHNRLYWYRQTLGQGPEFLTYFQNEAQLEKSRLLSDRFSAERPKGSFSTLEIQRTEQGDSAMYLCASTVRSSGGYNEQFFGPGTRLTVL.

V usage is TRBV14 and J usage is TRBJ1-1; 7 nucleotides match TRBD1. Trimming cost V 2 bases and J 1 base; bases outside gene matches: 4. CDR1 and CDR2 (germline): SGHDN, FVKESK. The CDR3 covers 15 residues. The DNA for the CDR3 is TGTGCCAGCAGCCAATCAGGACAGGCGAACACTGAAGCTTTCTTT. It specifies CASSQSGQANTEAFF. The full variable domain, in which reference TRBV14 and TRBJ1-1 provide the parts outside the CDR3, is EAGVTQFPSHSVIEKGQTVTLRCDPISGHDNLYWYRRVMGKEIKFLLHFVKESKQDESGMPNNRFLAERTGGTYSTLKVQPAELEDSGVYFCASSQSGQANTEAFFGQGTRLTVV.

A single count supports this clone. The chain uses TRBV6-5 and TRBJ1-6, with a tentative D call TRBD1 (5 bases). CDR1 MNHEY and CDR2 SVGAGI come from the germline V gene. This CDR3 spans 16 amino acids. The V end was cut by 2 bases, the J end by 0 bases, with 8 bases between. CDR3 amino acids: CASSYGGSSYNSPLHF. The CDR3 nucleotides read TGTGCCAGCAGTTACGGGGGGAGCTCCTATAATTCACCCCTCCACTTT.

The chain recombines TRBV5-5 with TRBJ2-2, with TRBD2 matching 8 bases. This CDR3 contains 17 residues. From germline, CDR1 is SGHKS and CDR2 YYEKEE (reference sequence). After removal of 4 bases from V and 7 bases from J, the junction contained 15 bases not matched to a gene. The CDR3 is CASSPSAASGWGGELFF. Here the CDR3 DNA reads TGTGCCAGCAGCCCTTCGGCCGCTAGCGGGTGGGGCGGGGAGCTGTTTTTT.

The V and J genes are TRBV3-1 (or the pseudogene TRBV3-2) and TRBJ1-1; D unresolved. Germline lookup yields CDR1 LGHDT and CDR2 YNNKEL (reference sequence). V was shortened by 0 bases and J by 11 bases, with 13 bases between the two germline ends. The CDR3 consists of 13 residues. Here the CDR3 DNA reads TGTGCCAGCAGCCAAGAGGGGTCCCGAGGGGCTTTCTTT. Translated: CASSQEGSRGAFF.

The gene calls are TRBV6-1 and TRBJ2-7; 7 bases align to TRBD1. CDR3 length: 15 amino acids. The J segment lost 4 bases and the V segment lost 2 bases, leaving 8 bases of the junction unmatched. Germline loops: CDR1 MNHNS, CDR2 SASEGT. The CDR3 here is CASSEPGTVFYEQYF. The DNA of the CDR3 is TGTGCCAGCAGTGAACCGGGGACAGTCTTTTACGAGCAGTACTTC.

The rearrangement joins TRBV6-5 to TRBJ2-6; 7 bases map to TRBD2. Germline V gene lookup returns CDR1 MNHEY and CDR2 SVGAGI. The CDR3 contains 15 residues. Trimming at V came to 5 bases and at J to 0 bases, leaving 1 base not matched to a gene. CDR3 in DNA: TGTGCCAGCAGTCGGGGGGACTCTGGGGCCAACGTCCTGACTTTC. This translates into CASSRGDSGANVLTF.

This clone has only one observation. CDR3 DNA sequence: TGTGCCAGCAGCCAGGACGGACACAGCACAGATACGCAGTATTTT. It specifies CASSQDGHSTDTQYF. V usage is TRBV5-4 and J usage is TRBJ2-3, with D possibly being TRBD1 (5 bases). V was shortened by 4 bases and J by 0 bases, with 12 bases between the two germline ends. The germline V gene encodes CDR1 SGHNT and CDR2 YYREEE (reference sequence). This CDR3 is 15 amino acids long.

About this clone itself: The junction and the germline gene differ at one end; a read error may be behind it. CDR3 DNA sequence: TGTGCCACCAAACCCGGGACAGGGGGAAGCACCATATATTTT. It specifies CATKPGTGGSTIYF. The gene calls are TRBV19 and TRBJ1-3, with TRBD1 matching over 11 bases. This CDR3 region has 14 residues. Germline loops: CDR1 LNHDA, CDR2 SQIVND (reference sequence).

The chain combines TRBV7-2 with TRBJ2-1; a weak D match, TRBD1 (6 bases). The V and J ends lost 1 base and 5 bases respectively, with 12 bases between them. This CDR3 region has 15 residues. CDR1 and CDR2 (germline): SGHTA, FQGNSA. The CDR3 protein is CASSLGGLRDNEQFF. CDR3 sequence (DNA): TGTGCCAGCAGCTTAGGGGGGCTCCGAGACAATGAGCAGTTCTTC. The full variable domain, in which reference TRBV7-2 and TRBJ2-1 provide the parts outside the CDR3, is GAGVSQSPSNKVTEKGKDVELRCDPISGHTALYWYRQSLGQGLEFLIYFQGNSAPDKSGLPSDRFSAERTGGSVSTLTIQRTQQEDSAVYLCASSLGGLRDNEQFFGPGTRLTVL.

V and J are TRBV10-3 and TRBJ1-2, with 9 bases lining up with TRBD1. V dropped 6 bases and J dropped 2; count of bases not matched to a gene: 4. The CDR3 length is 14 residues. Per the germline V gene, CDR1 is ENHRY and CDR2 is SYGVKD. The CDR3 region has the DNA TGTGCCATCAGCGGGGACAGGGTAAACTATGGCTACACCTTC. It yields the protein CAISGDRVNYGYTF.

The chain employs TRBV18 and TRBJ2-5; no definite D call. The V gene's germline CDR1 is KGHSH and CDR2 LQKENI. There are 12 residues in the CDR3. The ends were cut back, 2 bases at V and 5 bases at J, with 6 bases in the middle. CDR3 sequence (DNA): TGTGCCAGCTCACCAGTTCGGGAGACCCAGTACTTC. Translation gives CASSPVRETQYF.

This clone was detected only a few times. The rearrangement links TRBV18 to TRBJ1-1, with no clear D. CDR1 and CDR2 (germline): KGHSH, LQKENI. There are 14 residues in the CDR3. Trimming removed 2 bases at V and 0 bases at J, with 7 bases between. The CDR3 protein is CASSPDYMNTEAFF. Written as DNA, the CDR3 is TGTGCCAGCTCACCAGACTACATGAACACTGAAGCTTTCTTT.

The CDR3 DNA reads as TGTGCCAGCAGCGTACCAACCGCTACTGGAAACACCATATATTTT. It specifies CASSVPTATGNTIYF. The V and J genes are TRBV9 and TRBJ1-3; D remains unclear. The germline V gene has CDR1 SGDLS and CDR2 YYNGEE. The CDR3 runs 15 residues. V was pared by 1 base and J by 2 bases, with 10 bases between.

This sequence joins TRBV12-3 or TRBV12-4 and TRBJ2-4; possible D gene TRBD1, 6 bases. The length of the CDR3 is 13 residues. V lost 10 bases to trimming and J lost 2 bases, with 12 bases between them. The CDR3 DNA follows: TGTGCCACCTCGACAGGACCCAAAAACATTCAGTACTTC. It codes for CATSTGPKNIQYF.

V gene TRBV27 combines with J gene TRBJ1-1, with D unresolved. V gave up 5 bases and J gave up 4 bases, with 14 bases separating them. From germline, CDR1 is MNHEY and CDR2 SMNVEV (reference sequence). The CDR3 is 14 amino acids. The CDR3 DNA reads TGTGCCAGCAGTGGACTTCTTCGGGGCACTGAAGCTTTCTTT. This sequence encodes CASSGLLRGTEAFF.